This TCR beta chain was obtained from a study of tumor-infiltrating lymphocytes in primary liver carcinoma. TCR beta cDNA was made from 450 to 500 ng total RNA with a constant-region primer. Nested multiplex PCR, run for three rounds with slightly modified ARM-PCR, yielded TCR beta libraries. Running 9 to 11 cycles apiece, the first two PCR rounds relied on TRBV1-TRBV30 forward primers together with a C-beta reverse primer. Using its own MiXCR run on the multiplex PCR reads, TCRdb lists one record per CDR3 protein. Of about 210,000 distinct CDR3 sequences detected, roughly two thirds appear once; the ten largest clones hold 7% to 8.5%. The CDR3 has 13 residues. Germline V lookup: CDR1 MGHRA, CDR2 YSYEKL. A note on this clonotype: A much larger clone lies a single base off, so this may be a read error.

Extraction also yielded germline DNA, while blood RNA was obtained from unsorted whole blood. This TCR was recovered from a woman aged 60-75 years with primary liver carcinoma and hepatitis B virus infection. The sample was peripheral blood. The chain has TRBV4-1 and TRBJ2-2, with 7 bases that match TRBD2. The CDR3: CASSQGRDREVFF. The DNA for the CDR3 is TGCGCCAGCAGCCAAGGTCGGGATCGGGAGGTGTTTTTT.